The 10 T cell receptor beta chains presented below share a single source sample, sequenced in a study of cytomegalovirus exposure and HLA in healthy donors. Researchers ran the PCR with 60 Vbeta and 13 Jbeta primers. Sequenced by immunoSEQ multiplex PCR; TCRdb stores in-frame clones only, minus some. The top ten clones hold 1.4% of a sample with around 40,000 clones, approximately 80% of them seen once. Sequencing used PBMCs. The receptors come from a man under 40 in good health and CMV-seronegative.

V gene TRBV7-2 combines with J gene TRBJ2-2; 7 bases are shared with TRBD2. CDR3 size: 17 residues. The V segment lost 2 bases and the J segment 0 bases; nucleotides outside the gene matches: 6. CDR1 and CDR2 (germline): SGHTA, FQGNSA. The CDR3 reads CASSLLYGRTNTGELFF. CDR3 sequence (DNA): TGTGCCAGCAGCTTACTGTACGGGAGGACGAACACCGGGGAGCTGTTTTTT. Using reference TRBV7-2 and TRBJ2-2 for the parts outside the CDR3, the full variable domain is GAGVSQSPSNKVTEKGKDVELRCDPISGHTALYWYRQSLGQGLEFLIYFQGNSAPDKSGLPSDRFSAERTGGSVSTLTIQRTQQEDSAVYLCASSLLYGRTNTGELFFGEGSRLTVL.

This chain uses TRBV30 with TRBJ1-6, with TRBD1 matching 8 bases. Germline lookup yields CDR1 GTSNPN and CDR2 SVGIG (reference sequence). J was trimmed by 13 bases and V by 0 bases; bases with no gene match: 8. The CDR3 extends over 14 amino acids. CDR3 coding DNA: TGTGCCTGGAGTGTAGGGACAGGATTAGATCCCCTCCACTTT. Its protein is CAWSVGTGLDPLHF.

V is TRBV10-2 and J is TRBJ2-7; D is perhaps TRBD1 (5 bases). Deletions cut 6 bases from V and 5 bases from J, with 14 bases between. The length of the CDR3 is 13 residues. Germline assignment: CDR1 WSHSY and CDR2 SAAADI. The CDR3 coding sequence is TGCGCCAGCAGGGGCGACAGACGCGACGAGCAGTACTTC. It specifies CASRGDRRDEQYF.

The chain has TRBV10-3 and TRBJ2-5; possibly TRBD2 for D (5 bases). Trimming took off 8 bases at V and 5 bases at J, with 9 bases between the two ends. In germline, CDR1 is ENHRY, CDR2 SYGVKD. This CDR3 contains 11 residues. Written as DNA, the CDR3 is TGTGCCATCGGAGGTGCGGAGACCCAGTACTTC. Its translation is CAIGGAETQYF.

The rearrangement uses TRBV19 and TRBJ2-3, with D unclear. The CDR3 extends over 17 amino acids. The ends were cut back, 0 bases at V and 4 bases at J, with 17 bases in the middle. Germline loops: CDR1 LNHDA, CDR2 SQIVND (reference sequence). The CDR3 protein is CASSIERRLRVADTQYF. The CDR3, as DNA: TGTGCCAGTAGTATAGAACGGAGACTCAGAGTCGCAGATACGCAGTATTTT.

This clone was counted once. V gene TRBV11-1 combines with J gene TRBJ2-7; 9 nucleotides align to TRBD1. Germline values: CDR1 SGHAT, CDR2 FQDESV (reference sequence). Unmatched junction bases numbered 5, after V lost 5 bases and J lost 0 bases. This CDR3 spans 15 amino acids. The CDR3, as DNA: TGTGCCAGCAGCCTACAGGGGGCGACCTCCTACGAGCAGTACTTC. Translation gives CASSLQGATSYEQYF.

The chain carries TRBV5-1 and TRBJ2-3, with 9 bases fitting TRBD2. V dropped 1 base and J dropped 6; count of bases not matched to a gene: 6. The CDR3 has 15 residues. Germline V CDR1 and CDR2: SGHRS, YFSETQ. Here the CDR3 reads CASSLTAGGPDTQYF. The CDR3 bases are TGCGCCAGCAGCTTGACTGCGGGAGGGCCCGATACGCAGTATTTT.

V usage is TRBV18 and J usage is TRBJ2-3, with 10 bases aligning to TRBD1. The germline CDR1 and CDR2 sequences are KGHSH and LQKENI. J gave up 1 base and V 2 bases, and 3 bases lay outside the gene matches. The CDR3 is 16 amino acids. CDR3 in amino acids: CASSPVGTGGTDTQYF. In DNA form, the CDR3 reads TGTGCCAGCTCACCAGTTGGGACAGGGGGCACAGATACGCAGTATTTT.

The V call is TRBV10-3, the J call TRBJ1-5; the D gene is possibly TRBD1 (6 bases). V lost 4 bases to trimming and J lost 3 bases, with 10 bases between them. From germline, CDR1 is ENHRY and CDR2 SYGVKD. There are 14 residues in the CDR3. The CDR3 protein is CAISAGADNQPQHF. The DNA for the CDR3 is TGTGCCATCAGTGCAGGGGCCGACAATCAGCCCCAGCATTTT.

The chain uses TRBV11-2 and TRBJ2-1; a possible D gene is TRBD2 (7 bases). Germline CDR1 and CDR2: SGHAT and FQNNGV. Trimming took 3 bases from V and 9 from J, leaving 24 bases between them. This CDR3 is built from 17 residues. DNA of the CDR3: TGTGCCAGCAGCTTGGGAGGGGGAAGCGGAGCGGCGGGTGAGCAGTTCTTC. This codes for CASSLGGGSGAAGEQFF.